This TCR beta chain came from a study of blood T cells in healthy people across ages (dated by TCRdb to between 2014 and 2017). Looking at the study overall: In model experiments, template switching captured roughly one uniquely barcoded TCR beta cDNA molecule for every two T cells. Age-related changes in TCR beta repertoire diversity were measured in the study by deep sequencing normalized with unique cDNA molecular identifiers. Four age groups were formed from the donors: young (average about 16 years), middle-aged (approximately 40), aged (approximately 60) and long-lived (around 82). Donors of different ages were randomly distributed across sequencing lanes to avoid experimental bias. For two donors (one aged 18 to 30 and one aged 80 or older), the study analyzed two additional independent replicas of 1 million unique cDNA reads from the same blood draw. The research as a whole found: Estimates of total diversity based on one million sequenced T cells were regarded as lower bounds and as underestimates. Because donor CMV infection status was unknown, age-related changes in expanded clonotypes were potentially confounded. Compared with the aged group, the long-lived group had more naive CD4+ T cells, fewer expanded clones and increased TCR diversity, suggesting age selection. A strong correlation was found between observed TCR beta diversity and the percentage of naive T cells measured by flow cytometry. Observed TCR beta diversity per million T cells fell roughly linearly with age, and a significant reduction was already apparent by age roughly 40. Bulk unsorted PBMC profiling prevented conclusive comparison of naive and antigen-experienced compartments.

This clonotype has more than one count but fewer than ten. The antigen it recognizes is unknown. No base quality values were provided; no much bigger clone lies one nucleotide off. Donors were roughly 40 systemically healthy Caucasian individuals from Russia aged about 6 to 100 years. Approximately 9.3 milliliters of peripheral blood were drawn from each donor into EDTA-treated Vacutainer tubes. Ficoll-Paque density-gradient centrifugation was used to isolate PBMCs, with at least 6.5 million per sample. Trizol reagent was used to extract total RNA from PBMCs, with at least 6 micrograms per sample. The percentages of naive CD45RAhigh/CD27high T cells were determined by flow cytometry on a PBMC aliquot from every donor. The library relied on 5' RACE. TCRdb shows the sequencer as Illumina HiSeq 2500. A second PCR of roughly 7 to 11 cycles was performed with a sample-barcoded 5' primer and a J-beta primer mix. A template-switch 5' adaptor carrying 12 random nucleotides introduced a unique molecular identifier onto each TCR beta cDNA molecule. At least 2.5 million CDR3-containing paired-end reads were obtained from each sample. First-strand cDNA was synthesized from all RNA with the Mint cDNA synthesis kit, primed by a TRBC-specific oligonucleotide. Following uracil-DNA glycosylase treatment, all cDNA underwent a first 18-cycle PCR with the universal primers M1SS and BC2_uni_R. In the original analysis: Normalization of each sample was performed by random selection of 1 million high-quality reads, each carrying a distinct molecular identifier. Reads sharing molecular identifiers were discarded rather than binned into consensus sequences. MiTCR, with a Q25 quality threshold and the strictest error-elimination algorithm, was used for CDR3 identification, clonotype clustering and error correction. A nonparametric unseen species model with Euler transformation was used to estimate a lower bound on total TCR beta diversity. TCRdb applied fastp at Q25 and MiXCR to the public reads, then kept only in-frame beta chains. Each entry is one CDR3 protein sequence, shown with its most common DNA and genes. The V and J calls, along with clone size, are taken from TCRdb and not from the paper's own processing. This sample gives 650,000 to 1,000,000 distinct CDR3 sequences in total; about 34% of them show up just once. The ten largest account for 10% to 15% of the sample.

The germline V gene provides CDR1 SGDLS and CDR2 YYNGEE. At the junction V is shortened by 3 bases and J by 0 bases, with 17 bases in between. The CDR3 runs 17 amino acids, cysteine and phenylalanine included. The retained sequence is limited to the CDR3, 51 bases, with the frame set at the first base. The receptor chain draws on TRBV9 and TRBJ2-3, with the D gene too uncertain to name. Sequenced: blood. This sequence originates from a man aged 18-30 years in good health. The DNA sequence is as follows: TGTGCCAGCAGCGCTAGGAAACCTAACACTAGCACAGATACGCAGTATTTT. Its translation reads: CASSARKPNTSTDTQYF.